The clone carrying this TCR beta chain is categorized as medium-sized (0.01 to 0.1%). Its antigen is as yet unknown. Germline V lookup: CDR1 SGHNT, CDR2 YENEEA. CDR3 length equals 15 residues. V dropped 7 bases and J dropped 4; count of bases not matched to a gene: 11. The Oncomine TCR Beta short-read assay sequenced DNA from cultured CD4+ T cells. From the PCR reads, TCRdb called clonotypes with MiXCR, one entry per CDR3 protein. The sample consists of 9,500 to 15,000 distinct CDR3 sequences, 53% of them appearing once. The entry originates in a study of vaccination and CD4 T cells after COVID-19. Study in general: Stimulation of the cells used overlapping spike peptide pools from SARS-CoV-2 and from the common cold coronaviruses HCoV-NL63, HCoV-OC43 and HCoV-229E.

The treatment: approximately 9-day PBMC culture with coronavirus spike peptide pools or control peptides (ViraFEST assay). ViraFEST enlarged antigen-specific T cell populations with peptide pools and afterwards sequenced TCRs. Wells that each held 1.5 million to 2 million PBMCs were cultured with around 9.7 IU/ml IL-2 and approximately 9 ug/ml peptide pools. Overall study findings and caveats: The study found median SARS-CoV-2-reactive clonotypes rising from about 22 to 38, not significantly.

The chain has TRBV11-3 and TRBJ2-5; 8 bases agree with TRBD1. The clonotype originates from a human donor who had recovered from COVID-19. Sequencing was carried out using CD4+ T cells from blood, cultured in vitro. CDR3 residues: CASTIRGRGGETQYF. CDR3 nucleotides: TGTGCCAGCACCATCAGGGGGCGGGGTGGAGAGACCCAGTACTTC. Variable domain in full (rest from reference TRBV11-3 and TRBJ2-5): EAGVVQSPRYKIIEKKQPVAFWCNPISGHNTLYWYLQNLGQGPELLIRYENEEAVDDSQLPKDRFSAERLKGVDSTLKIQPAELGDSAVYLCASTIRGRGGETQYFGPGTRLLVL.